This T cell receptor beta chain derives from a study of human T cells and chemical hapten exposure. Time point denoted: pre-sensitization, week 0. As for treatment: therapeutic diphenylcyclopropenone sensitization with weekly scalp DPC. Total RNA came from unfractionated whole blood. This clonotype was seen ten or more times. TCRdb reanalysed the RACE reads using MiXCR and keeps one entry per CDR3 protein. Of tens of thousands of distinct CDR3 sequences listed, approximately 10% are singletons. With 2 bases removed from V and 8 bases from J, the gap between germline ends came to 16 bases. The CDR3 length is 15 residues. Per the germline V gene, CDR1 is MNHEY and CDR2 is SVGEGT.

Sequenced here: whole blood, sampled in connection with sensitization to the hapten diphenylcyclopropenone (DPC). This chain joins TRBV6-2 or TRBV6-3 and TRBJ2-1; unclear D gene. This clonotype originated in a man aged 35 to 55 with alopecia areata. Some clones in this sample may be carry-over from other donors' samples. CDR3 sequence reads: CASSYPDPSVDEQFF. Here the CDR3 DNA reads TGTGCCAGCAGTTACCCGGACCCCTCGGTCGATGAGCAGTTCTTC.